Below are 2 T cell receptor beta chains sequenced from a single sample in a study of graft-versus-host responses after intestinal transplantation. Assay: immunoSEQ multiplex PCR; the TCRdb copy retains only in-frame clones and omits some. The sample has around 39,000 clones, under 90% seen once. This material consisted of PBMCs, taken roughly 270 days after transplant. Receptors originate from a human patient who received an intestinal transplant, so some T cells may come from the graft donor.

The rearrangement uses TRBV9 and TRBJ2-3, with 11 bases matching TRBD1. V lost 4 bases to trimming and J lost 5 bases; unmatched junction nucleotides: 6. From germline, CDR1 is SGDLS and CDR2 YYNGEE. The CDR3 is 15 residues long. The CDR3 region has the DNA TGTGCCAGCAGCACAGGACAGGGGGCGATAGATACGCAGTATTTT. Protein: CASSTGQGAIDTQYF.

The chain uses TRBV10-1 and TRBJ1-5; no clear D gene. This CDR3 is built from 11 residues. Germline assignment: CDR1 WNHNN and CDR2 SYGVQD (reference sequence). V lost 4 bases and J lost 6, with 4 bases in between. In DNA, the CDR3 is TGCGCCAGCAGTGCAGGTCAGCCCCAGCATTTT. It codes for CASSAGQPQHF.